One and the same sample provided the 13 T cell receptor beta chains below, sequenced in a study of blood T cell repertoires in COVID-19. Repertoires were generated with immunoSEQ multiplex PCR, while TCRdb's copy carries only in-frame clones and drops some. Of roughly 140,000 clones in the sample, roughly three quarters are singletons; the top ten hold around 1.8%. Material: peripheral blood. These receptors came from a woman in her sixties or seventies with acute or convalescent COVID-19.

The rearrangement uses TRBV6-1 and TRBJ2-7; D may be TRBD1 (5 bases). Trimming stripped 3 bases from V and 1 base from J, with 10 bases between. The CDR3 contains 14 residues. The germline V gene encodes CDR1 MNHNS and CDR2 SASEGT. The CDR3 spells CASSELRQSYEQYF. The CDR3 DNA follows: TGTGCCAGCAGTGAGTTGAGACAGTCCTACGAGCAGTACTTC.

This rearrangement joins TRBV6-5 to TRBJ1-2, with 12 bases fitting TRBD1. The germline V gene has CDR1 MNHEY and CDR2 SVGAGI. The CDR3 is 16 residues long. V gave up 4 bases and J gave up 9 bases; unmatched junction bases: 12. The CDR3 bases are TGTGCCAGCAGTTCCCAAAGTGACGGGACAGGGGGCCGCTACACCTTC. Translated: CASSSQSDGTGGRYTF.

The chain is built from TRBV27 and TRBJ1-5, with a tentative D call TRBD1 (6 bases). Trimming took off 5 bases at V and 4 bases at J, with 12 bases between the two ends. Per germline, CDR1 MNHEY and CDR2 SMNVEV (reference sequence). This CDR3 is built from 14 residues. Here the CDR3 DNA reads TGTGCCAGCAGTGTCGGACAGCTTAATCAGCCCCAGCATTTT. Translation: CASSVGQLNQPQHF.

The chain employs TRBV27 and TRBJ2-7; 13 bases match TRBD2. Trimming removed 0 bases from V and 1 base from J; junction bases left unmatched: 3. CDR1 is MNHEY, CDR2 SMNVEV, per germline (reference sequence). This CDR3 is built from 17 residues. As DNA, the CDR3 is TGTGCCAGCAGTTTATCCGCGACTAGCGGGAGGTCCTACGAGCAGTACTTC. Residues: CASSLSATSGRSYEQYF.

This clone was picked up one time. This sequence joins TRBV10-3 and TRBJ2-3; 8 bases align to TRBD1. The junction had 5 bases not matched to a gene; V was cut back by 8 bases and J by 4 bases. Germline values: CDR1 ENHRY, CDR2 SYGVKD. The CDR3 contains 13 residues. DNA of the CDR3: TGTGCCATCCAGACAGGGGCCTCAGATACGCAGTATTTT. Its protein product is CAIQTGASDTQYF.

The chain has TRBV7-8 and TRBJ2-5; 8 bases agree with TRBD2. CDR3 length: 15 amino acids. The V gene's germline CDR1 is SGHVS and CDR2 FQNEAQ. Trimming at V came to 6 bases and at J to 5 bases, leaving 11 bases not matched to a gene. The CDR3 region is CASRRAGVGVETQYF. The CDR3 DNA reads TGTGCCAGCAGAAGAGCGGGAGTCGGTGTGGAGACCCAGTACTTC.

In its sample, this clone was seen a few times. This rearrangement joins TRBV19 to TRBJ2-1; no definite D call. This CDR3 spans 11 amino acids. V lost 6 bases and J 5 bases, leaving 5 bases between the germline ends. The V gene's germline CDR1 is LNHDA and CDR2 SQIVND (reference sequence). The CDR3 loop reads CASSANNEQFF. CDR3 DNA sequence: TGTGCCAGTAGCGCGAACAATGAGCAGTTCTTC.

The V gene is TRBV11-2, the J gene TRBJ1-2, with D possibly being TRBD1 (6 bases). The V gene lost 5 bases and the J gene lost 4 bases, with 17 bases spanning the gap. This CDR3 contains 15 residues. CDR1 SGHAT and CDR2 FQNNGV come from the germline V gene. The CDR3 DNA reads as TGTGCCAGCAGCCACGGGGGGCGGAGTTTCTATGGCTACACCTTC. It specifies CASSHGGRSFYGYTF.

The table lists this clone with a few counts. The chain recombines TRBV5-1 with TRBJ2-1; 8 bases match TRBD2. Germline assignment: CDR1 SGHRS and CDR2 YFSETQ. J gave up 4 bases and V 4 bases, and 4 bases lay outside the gene matches. The CDR3 contains 14 residues. CDR3 amino acids: CASSLLAGYNEQFF. CDR3 coding DNA: TGCGCCAGCAGCCTCTTAGCGGGATACAATGAGCAGTTCTTC.

The chain couples TRBV5-6 to TRBJ2-7, with D tentatively TRBD2 (6 bases). The CDR3 extends over 16 amino acids. The ends were cut back, 1 base at V and 6 bases at J, with 20 bases in the middle. From germline, CDR1 is SGHDT and CDR2 YYEEEE. This chain's CDR3 is CASSLRGLTYGVEQYF. The CDR3 DNA sequence: TGTGCCAGCAGCTTGAGAGGACTAACCTACGGGGTCGAGCAGTACTTC.

Only a few counts were recorded for this clone. The genes are TRBV29-1 and TRBJ1-1; D is unclear. The germline gives CDR1 SQVTM, CDR2 ANQGSEA. V was trimmed by 4 bases and J by 8 bases, leaving 8 bases between them. This CDR3 contains 10 residues. The CDR3 DNA reads TGCAGCGTTGTCGGGAAAGAAGCTTTCTTT. Encoded protein: CSVVGKEAFF.

The chain has TRBV5-6 and TRBJ2-3; D possibly corresponds to TRBD2 (5 bases). V was trimmed by 4 bases and J by 3 bases, leaving 15 bases between them. Germline CDR1 SGHDT, CDR2 YYEEEE. The CDR3 has 15 residues. CDR3 coding DNA: TGTGCCAGCAGCCGGACTGGAGTTCCGACAGATACGCAGTATTTT. It specifies CASSRTGVPTDTQYF.

The J gene is TRBJ2-3, the V gene TRBV3-1 (or the pseudogene TRBV3-2); no reliable D call. CDR1 is LGHDT and CDR2 is YNNKEL in the germline V gene (reference sequence). This CDR3 region has 15 residues. Between the trimmed V and J ends, which lost 4 bases and 1 base, there was a span of 12 bases. DNA for the CDR3: TGTGCCAGCAGCCCAGCAAAGGCGGGCACAGATACGCAGTATTTT. Its protein product is CASSPAKAGTDTQYF.